This TCR beta chain appears in the sequencing data of a study of long-term antiretroviral therapy in people with HIV. General study points: The data indicate that diversity increased after ART but remained below transplant donor controls.

The V gene lost 6 bases and the J gene lost 5 bases, with 13 bases spanning the gap. Germline V gives CDR1 SEHNR, CDR2 FQNEAQ (reference sequence). This CDR3 is built from 14 residues. Comment on this clone: Its target is unknown.

immunoSEQ v3.0 was run at survey level. Sequencing was performed with immunoSEQ multiplex PCR; in TCRdb, only in-frame clones are kept and a portion is missing. The sample lists some 22,000 clones; roughly four fifths were seen once. The chain couples TRBV7-9 to TRBJ1-4; perhaps TRBD1 as D (5 bases). Sequencing used unsorted PBMCs, obtained 0.4 years after starting antiretroviral therapy. The sequence derives from a man aged 50-60 years with HIV. CDR3 DNA: TGTGCCAGCAGACCCCCCCGGGGGAATGAAAAACTGTTTTTT. This gives the protein CASRPPRGNEKLFF. The full variable domain, with the rest looked up from reference TRBV7-9 and TRBJ1-4, is DTGVSQNPRHKITKRGQNVTFRCDPISEHNRLYWYRQTLGQGPEFLTYFQNEAQLEKSRLLSDRFSAERPKGSFSTLEIQRTEQGDSAMYLCASRPPRGNEKLFFGSGTQLSVL.